These 20 T cell receptor beta chains originate from one sample sequenced in a study of blood T cell repertoires in COVID-19. TCRdb's copy holds only in-frame clones and misses some; the assay was immunoSEQ multiplex PCR. The sample lists a few hundred thousand clones; 88% were seen once. Sequenced sample: PBMCs or T cells enriched from blood (not recorded which). Receptors were obtained from a woman under 40 who had recovered from COVID-19.

This chain uses TRBV27 with TRBJ1-5; 7 bases line up with TRBD1. With 7 bases clipped from V and 7 bases from J, the junction kept 10 bases outside the gene matches. This CDR3 is 14 amino acids long. CDR1 and CDR2 (germline): MNHEY, SMNVEV (reference sequence). CDR3 region: CASKRSGRGQPQHF. As DNA, the CDR3 is TGTGCCAGCAAAAGATCCGGCAGGGGGCAGCCCCAGCATTTT.

V gene TRBV7-2 combines with J gene TRBJ2-5; TRBD1 might be the D (6 bases). Trimming stripped 1 base from V and 5 bases from J, with 11 bases between. Germline V gene data show CDR1 as SGHTA and CDR2 as FQGNSA. The CDR3 runs 14 residues. The CDR3 spells CASSLGRGRETQYF. The CDR3 DNA is TGTGCCAGCAGCTTAGGCAGGGGCCGTGAGACCCAGTACTTC.

The chain carries TRBV4-2 and TRBJ2-4; TRBD2 matches 8 bases. Germline V gene sequence: CDR1 LGHNA, CDR2 YNFKEQ. V lost 0 bases and J lost 0; bases outside the gene matches: 4. The CDR3 loop spans 17 amino acids. CDR3 loop: CASSQEIGGGAKNIQYF. The CDR3 DNA sequence: TGTGCCAGCAGCCAAGAGATCGGGGGGGGAGCCAAAAACATTCAGTACTTC.

This clone was counted once. The rearrangement uses TRBV3-1 (or the pseudogene TRBV3-2) and TRBJ2-5; the D gene is possibly TRBD2 (5 bases). The germline V and J ends were trimmed by 4 bases and 2 bases, with 14 bases remaining between them. Germline CDR1 reads LGHDT; CDR2 reads YNNKEL (reference sequence). CDR3 length: 15 amino acids. The CDR3 loop reads CASSRGTGFQETQYF. The CDR3 DNA reads as TGTGCCAGCAGCCGAGGAACGGGATTTCAAGAGACCCAGTACTTC.

The chain employs TRBV6-5 and TRBJ1-1; D gene uncertain. Germline CDR1 reads MNHEY; CDR2 reads SVGAGI. Trimming left V 6 bases short and J 1 base short, with 12 bases between. CDR3 length: 14 residues. CDR3 nucleotides: TGTGCCAGCAGGATGATCGCAGAGAACACTGAAGCTTTCTTT. Residues: CASRMIAENTEAFF.

This chain uses TRBV11-3 with TRBJ2-5; 7 nucleotides line up with TRBD2. CDR1 and CDR2 from the germline V gene are SGHNT and YENEEA. V lost 5 bases to trimming and J lost 5 bases; unmatched junction nucleotides: 2. The CDR3 is 12 residues long. CDR3 DNA sequence: TGTGCCAGCAGCGAGGGAGGGGAGACCCAGTACTTC. It codes for CASSEGGETQYF.

The chain joins TRBV7-6 to TRBJ2-7; TRBD2 might be the D (5 bases). Germline V gene lookup returns CDR1 SGHVS and CDR2 FNYEAQ. V shed 1 base and J shed 2 bases, with 12 bases lying between them. This CDR3 spans 15 amino acids. The CDR3 here is CASSLERTGTYEQYF. CDR3 DNA: TGTGCCAGCAGCTTAGAGCGGACTGGGACCTACGAGCAGTACTTC.

J is TRBJ2-3 and V is TRBV4-1; D unclear. Trimming cost V 0 bases and J 3 bases, with 19 bases left between them. Germline V CDR1 and CDR2: MGHRA, YSYEKL. The CDR3 has 18 residues. CDR3 nucleotide sequence: TGCGCCAGCAGCCAAGACCCATCGACCGCAGCAGGAACAGATACGCAGTATTTT. This sequence encodes CASSQDPSTAAGTDTQYF.

The chain uses TRBV9 and TRBJ2-7; 10 bases match TRBD1. V was clipped by 7 bases and J by 3 bases; unmatched bases: 7. The CDR3 has 14 residues. Germline V gives CDR1 SGDLS, CDR2 YYNGEE. The CDR3 spells CASGPGTGVYEQYF. CDR3 nucleotide sequence: TGTGCCAGCGGCCCTGGGACAGGGGTCTACGAGCAGTACTTC.

J is TRBJ2-1 and V is TRBV7-2; 9 positions match TRBD2. CDR1 is SGHTA and CDR2 is FQGNSA in the germline V gene. The V segment lost 0 bases and the J segment 9 bases; nucleotides outside the gene matches: 3. The CDR3 runs to 14 residues. CDR3 protein: CASSLAAGGFEQFF. The CDR3 DNA reads as TGTGCCAGCAGCTTAGCAGCGGGAGGTTTTGAGCAGTTCTTC.

This clone was picked up one time. The V and J genes are TRBV28 and TRBJ1-6; no firm D call. The V end was cut by 5 bases, the J end by 5 bases, with 16 bases between. CDR1 and CDR2 from the germline V gene are MDHEN and SYDVKM. CDR3 length equals 16 residues. CDR3 bases: TGTGCCAGCAGTCTCCTAGTTGAGAAGAATAATTCACCCCTCCACTTT. Its translation is CASSLLVEKNNSPLHF.

This chain connects TRBV9 to TRBJ2-3; 12 positions match TRBD2. J was trimmed by 4 bases and V by 0 bases; bases with no gene match: 6. The CDR3 contains 17 residues. Germline CDR1 SGDLS, CDR2 YYNGEE. The CDR3 here is CASSVESSGGAPDTQYF. The CDR3 bases are TGTGCCAGCAGCGTAGAATCTAGCGGGGGGGCACCAGATACGCAGTATTTT.

The gene calls are TRBV14 and TRBJ2-1, with TRBD2 matching 12 bases. Per the germline V gene, CDR1 is SGHDN and CDR2 is FVKESK. The V segment lost 6 bases and the J segment 0 bases; nucleotides outside the gene matches: 15. The CDR3 spans 20 residues. The CDR3 sequence: CASSRLAGVRGNSSYNEQFF. CDR3 in DNA: TGTGCCAGCAGTAGACTAGCGGGAGTTAGGGGGAACAGCTCCTACAATGAGCAGTTCTTC.

This sequence joins TRBV24-1 and TRBJ2-3; D gene ambiguous. The ends were cut back, 6 bases at V and 1 base at J, with 13 bases in the middle. The CDR3 extends over 15 amino acids. Per the germline V gene, CDR1 is KGHDR and CDR2 is SFDVKD. The CDR3 loop is CATSTPAVRTDTQYF. The CDR3 DNA sequence: TGTGCCACCAGTACCCCTGCAGTGCGCACAGATACGCAGTATTTT.

This chain connects TRBV7-9 to TRBJ1-2; possibly TRBD1 for D (5 bases). The CDR3 length is 12 residues. V was pared by 1 base and J by 7 bases, with 7 bases between. Germline-derived CDR1 and CDR2 are SEHNR and FQNEAQ (reference sequence). CDR3 amino acids: CASSLGGTGYTF. CDR3 sequence (DNA): TGTGCCAGCAGCTTAGGGGGCACTGGCTACACCTTC.

The chain couples TRBV7-9 to TRBJ2-7; TRBD1 matches 9 bases. V trimming: 0 bases; J trimming: 3 bases; junction bases outside the gene matches: 3. Germline V gives CDR1 SEHNR, CDR2 FQNEAQ (reference sequence). This CDR3 is 15 amino acids long. CDR3 in amino acids: CASSLAKGQGYEQYF. The CDR3, as DNA: TGTGCCAGCAGCTTAGCGAAGGGACAGGGCTACGAGCAGTACTTC.

This chain links TRBV4-1 with TRBJ1-2; D ambiguous. The V and J ends lost 0 bases and 8 bases respectively, with 16 bases between them. Germline loops: CDR1 MGHRA, CDR2 YSYEKL. The CDR3 is made up of 15 amino acids. CDR3 in DNA: TGCGCCAGCAGCCAAGATAGCGGTGTGTCGTTCGGCTACACCTTC. It translates to CASSQDSGVSFGYTF.

The chain recombines TRBV5-1 with TRBJ2-1; 9 bases line up with TRBD2. Per germline, CDR1 SGHRS and CDR2 YFSETQ. CDR3 length: 17 residues. J was trimmed by 1 base and V by 2 bases; bases with no gene match: 7. CDR3 residues: CASSLAAGGLSYNEQFF. DNA for the CDR3: TGCGCCAGCAGCTTAGCCGCGGGGGGGCTTTCCTACAATGAGCAGTTCTTC.

This chain links TRBV7-2 with TRBJ2-3, with 7 bases lining up with TRBD1. After removal of 7 bases from V and 2 bases from J, the junction contained 21 bases not matched to a gene. Per the germline V gene, CDR1 is SGHTA and CDR2 is FQGNSA. The CDR3 has 19 amino acids. The DNA of the CDR3 is TGTGCCAGCAACCAACATCTTAAATGGTCAGGGGGACACACAGATACGCAGTATTTT. Amino acid sequence: CASNQHLKWSGGHTDTQYF.

The rearrangement links TRBV28 to TRBJ1-2; D call uncertain. CDR3 length: 13 amino acids. V lost 3 bases, J lost 2 bases, and 7 bases lay in between. Germline V gene sequence: CDR1 MDHEN, CDR2 SYDVKM. The CDR3 protein is CASSLAGNYGYTF. The CDR3 DNA reads as TGTGCCAGCAGTTTGGCGGGGAACTATGGCTACACCTTC.